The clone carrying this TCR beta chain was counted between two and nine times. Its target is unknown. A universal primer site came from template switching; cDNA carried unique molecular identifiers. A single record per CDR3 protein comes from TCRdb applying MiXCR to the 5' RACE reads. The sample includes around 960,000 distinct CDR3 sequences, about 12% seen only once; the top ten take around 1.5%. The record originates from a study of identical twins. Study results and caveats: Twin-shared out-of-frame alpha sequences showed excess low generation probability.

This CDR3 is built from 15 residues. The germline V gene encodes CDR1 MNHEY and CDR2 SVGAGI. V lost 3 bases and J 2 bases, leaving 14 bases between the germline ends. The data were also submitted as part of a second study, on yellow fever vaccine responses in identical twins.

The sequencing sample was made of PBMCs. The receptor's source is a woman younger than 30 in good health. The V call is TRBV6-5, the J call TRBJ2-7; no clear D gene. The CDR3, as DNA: TGTGCCAGCAGTTATTGGGTGTCCTCGCCCTACGAGCAGTACTTC. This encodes CASSYWVSSPYEQYF.